The sample holds a few counts of the clone carrying this T cell receptor (beta chain). Its antigen is currently unknown. This sample is part of a study of T cell clones after liver transplantation. Study findings and constraints: Conclusions were preliminary, with small, heterogeneous patient groups. In most of the 8 subjects, circulating graft-donor-reactive CD4 TCRbeta sequences fell significantly after transplant.

Proliferating CFSE-low MLR cells were sequenced to define alloreactive TCRbeta sequences. Pre-transplant recipient cells met graft donor PBMCs, splenocytes, lymph-node cells, or third-party PBMCs. Only in-frame clones appear in the TCRdb table, and some are missing; sequencing was by immunoSEQ multiplex PCR. The table has more than 1,000 clones, 40% to 50% seen once. The sequence came from a human patient who received a liver transplant. Some T cells could come from the graft donor. Sequencing was carried out using CD4+ T cells from cultured PBMCs.

The CDR3 protein is CASSLLSGLAYEQYF. CDR3 sequence (DNA): TGTGCCAGCAGTTTACTCTCGGGACTAGCCTACGAGCAGTACTTC. This chain joins TRBV6-6 and TRBJ2-7, with 8 bases identical to TRBD2. This CDR3 spans 15 amino acids. Germline V lookup: CDR1 MNHNY, CDR2 SVGAGI (reference sequence). The ends lost 4 bases at V and 2 bases at J; junction bases unmatched: 7.